The 5 T cell receptor beta chains below come from one sample, sequenced in a study of OX40 agonist ivuxolimab in advanced cancers. Method: immunoSEQ multiplex PCR; TCRdb's copy keeps in-frame clones and lacks some. The table includes roughly 80,000 clones, approximately 83% detected once. Here the sequenced sample was CD4+ or CD8+ T cells sorted from blood, taken in a trial of the OX40 agonist ivuxolimab. These receptors originate from an adult with an advanced solid tumor such as melanoma, head and neck, liver or kidney cancer.

This clone was observed a single time. CDR3 bases: TGTGCCAGCAGTTTCCCGCCCGGCTACGAGCAGTACTTC. Its protein is CASSFPPGYEQYF. The chain joins TRBV28 to TRBJ2-7; D gene ambiguous. This CDR3 spans 13 amino acids. Per germline, CDR1 MDHEN and CDR2 SYDVKM. Trimming took off 3 bases at V and 3 bases at J, with 9 bases between the two ends.

The V gene is TRBV5-1, the J gene TRBJ2-2, with TRBD2 matching 8 bases. The CDR3 runs to 16 residues. Germline CDR1 is SGHRS and CDR2 is YFSETQ. V lost 5 bases, J lost 1 base, and 7 bases stayed unmatched. The CDR3 loop is CASSPLAVGNTGELFF. The CDR3 DNA reads TGCGCCAGCAGTCCACTAGCGGTGGGGAACACCGGGGAGCTGTTTTTT.

The CDR3 region is CASSLDGSYEQYF. CDR3 in DNA: TGTGCCAGCAGCTTAGACGGATCCTACGAGCAGTACTTC. This rearrangement joins TRBV7-9 to TRBJ2-7, with D unresolved. V was clipped by 1 base and J by 1 base, with 5 bases between them. This CDR3 contains 13 residues. Germline V CDR1 and CDR2: SEHNR, FQNEAQ (reference sequence). The full variable domain, with the rest looked up from reference TRBV7-9 and TRBJ2-7, is DTGVSQNPRHKITKRGQNVTFRCDPISEHNRLYWYRQTLGQGPEFLTYFQNEAQLEKSRLLSDRFSAERPKGSFSTLEIQRTEQGDSAMYLCASSLDGSYEQYFGPGTRLTVT.

The chain carries TRBV2 and TRBJ2-7; TRBD1 agrees at 8 bases. Germline trimming cut 7 bases from V and 3 bases from J; bases unmatched to any gene: 11. Germline assignment: CDR1 SNHLY and CDR2 FYNNEI. This CDR3 has 15 amino acids. For the CDR3, the DNA is TGTGCCAGCATAGGGCAGGGGGCTAGGATCTACGAGCAGTACTTC. Translating gives CASIGQGARIYEQYF. Drawing the rest from reference TRBV2 and TRBJ2-7, the complete variable domain is EPEVTQTPSHQVTQMGQEVILRCVPISNHLYFYWYRQILGQKVEFLVSFYNNEISEKSEIFDDQFSVERPDGSNFTLKIRSTKLEDSAMYFCASIGQGARIYEQYFGPGTRLTVT.

The chain couples TRBV9 to TRBJ2-3, with a possible D match to TRBD2 (5 bases). Looked up from germline, CDR1 is SGDLS and CDR2 is YYNGEE. With 0 bases removed from V and 0 bases from J, the gap between germline ends came to 11 bases. The CDR3 totals 16 residues. Written as DNA, the CDR3 is TGTGCCAGCAGCGTAGCTACGGGGAAAAGCACAGATACGCAGTATTTT. It yields the protein CASSVATGKSTDTQYF.